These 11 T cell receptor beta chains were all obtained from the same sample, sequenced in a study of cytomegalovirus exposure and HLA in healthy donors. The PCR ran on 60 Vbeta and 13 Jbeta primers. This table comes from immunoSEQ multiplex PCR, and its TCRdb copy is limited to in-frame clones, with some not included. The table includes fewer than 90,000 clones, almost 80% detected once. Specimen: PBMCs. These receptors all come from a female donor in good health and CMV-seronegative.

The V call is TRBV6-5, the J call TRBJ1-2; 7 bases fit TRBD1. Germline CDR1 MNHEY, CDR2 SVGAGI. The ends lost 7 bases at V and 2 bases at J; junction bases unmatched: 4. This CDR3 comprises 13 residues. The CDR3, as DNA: TGTGCCAGCACCCGGGACAGAAACTATGGCTACACCTTC. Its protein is CASTRDRNYGYTF.

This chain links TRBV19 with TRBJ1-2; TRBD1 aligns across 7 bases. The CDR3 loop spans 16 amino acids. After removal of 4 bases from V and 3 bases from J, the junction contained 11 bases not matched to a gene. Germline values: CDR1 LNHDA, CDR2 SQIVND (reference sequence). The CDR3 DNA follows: TGTGCCAGTAGTACGCGACAGGGACTCTCCTACTATGGCTACACCTTC. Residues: CASSTRQGLSYYGYTF.

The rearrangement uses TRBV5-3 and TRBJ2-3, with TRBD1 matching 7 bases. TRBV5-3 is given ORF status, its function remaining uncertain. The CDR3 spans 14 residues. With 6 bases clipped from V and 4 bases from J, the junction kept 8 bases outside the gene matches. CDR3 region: CARIRDSCADTQYF. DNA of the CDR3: TGTGCCAGAATTAGGGACAGTTGCGCAGATACGCAGTATTTT.

The CDR3: CASSLVSGRSLNEQFF. Written as DNA, the CDR3 is TGTGCCAGCAGTTTGGTTAGCGGGAGGTCTCTCAATGAGCAGTTCTTC. The chain joins TRBV28 to TRBJ2-1, with 10 bases aligning to TRBD2. Germline V gives CDR1 MDHEN, CDR2 SYDVKM. The CDR3 consists of 16 residues. Trimming removed 3 bases from V and 6 bases from J; junction bases left unmatched: 8.

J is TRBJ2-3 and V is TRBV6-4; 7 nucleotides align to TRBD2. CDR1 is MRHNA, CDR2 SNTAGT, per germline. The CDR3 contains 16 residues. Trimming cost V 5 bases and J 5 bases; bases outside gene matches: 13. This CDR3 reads CASSPGEGLGGDTQYF. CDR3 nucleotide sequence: TGTGCCAGCAGTCCCGGGGAAGGACTAGGAGGAGATACGCAGTATTTT.

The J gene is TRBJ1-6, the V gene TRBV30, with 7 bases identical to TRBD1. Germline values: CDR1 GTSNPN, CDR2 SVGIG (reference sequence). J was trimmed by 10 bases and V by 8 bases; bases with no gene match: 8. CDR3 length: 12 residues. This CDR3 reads CAGRRGSSPLHF. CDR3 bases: TGTGCCGGGCGCAGGGGGTCATCACCCCTCCACTTT.

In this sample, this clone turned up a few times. This CDR3 reads CASSLVGQNYEQYF. CDR3 coding DNA: TGCGCCAGCAGCTTGGTCGGACAGAACTACGAGCAGTACTTC. This chain joins TRBV5-1 and TRBJ2-7, with a possible D match to TRBD1 (6 bases). Per the germline V gene, CDR1 is SGHRS and CDR2 is YFSETQ. Trimming removed 0 bases from V and 3 bases from J, with 10 bases in between. The CDR3 covers 14 residues.

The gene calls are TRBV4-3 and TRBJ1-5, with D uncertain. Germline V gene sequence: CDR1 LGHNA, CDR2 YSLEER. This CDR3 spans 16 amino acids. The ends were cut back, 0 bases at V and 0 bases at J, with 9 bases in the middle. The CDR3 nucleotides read TGCGCCAGCAGCCAAGATCTACAGCATAGCAATCAGCCCCAGCATTTT. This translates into CASSQDLQHSNQPQHF.

CDR3 in DNA: TGTGCCAGCAGTTACTCGGGAGGGGTCATCTACGAGCAGTACTTC. It is translated as CASSYSGGVIYEQYF. The rearrangement joins TRBV6-5 to TRBJ2-7, with 7 bases fitting TRBD2. V gave up 0 bases and J gave up 3 bases; unmatched junction bases: 5. Germline CDR1 is MNHEY and CDR2 is SVGAGI. CDR3 length equals 15 residues.

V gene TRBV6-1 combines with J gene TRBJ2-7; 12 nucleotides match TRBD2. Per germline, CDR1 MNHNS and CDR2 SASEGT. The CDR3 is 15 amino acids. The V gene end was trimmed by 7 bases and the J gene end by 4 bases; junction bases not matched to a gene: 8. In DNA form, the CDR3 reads TGTGCCAGCACAACTGGGACTAGCGGGTATTACGAGCAGTACTTC. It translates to CASTTGTSGYYEQYF.

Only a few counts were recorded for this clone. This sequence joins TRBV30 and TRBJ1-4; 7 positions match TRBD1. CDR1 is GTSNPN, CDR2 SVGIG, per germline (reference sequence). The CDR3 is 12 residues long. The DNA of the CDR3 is TGTGCTACGGCAGGGGGAAGTGAAAAACTGTTTTTT. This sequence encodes CATAGGSEKLFF.